These 18 T cell receptor beta chains were sequenced from one sample in a study of vaccination and CD4 T cells after COVID-19. The assay that was used to sequence DNA from cultured CD4+ T cells was the Oncomine TCR Beta short-read assay. In TCRdb, the PCR reads were re-called with MiXCR into one record per CDR3 protein. The data show around 10,000 distinct CDR3 sequences, more than 55% seen once. Treatment of the sample: approximately 9-day PBMC culture with coronavirus spike peptide pools or control peptides (ViraFEST assay). No antigen has been assigned to these receptors. The material sequenced was CD4+ T cells from blood, cultured in vitro. Every receptor here comes from a human donor who had recovered from COVID-19.

On this clonotype: A much larger clone sits a single nucleotide away, making a read error possible. The chain is built from TRBV5-6 and TRBJ1-2; D possibly corresponds to TRBD1 (5 bases). The CDR3 is 17 residues long. The V end lost 1 base, the J end lost 7 bases, and 23 bases lay between the germline ends. Germline loops: CDR1 SGHDT, CDR2 YYEEEE. CDR3 protein: CASSLSLDPPLRGGYTF. As DNA, the CDR3 is TGTGCCAGCAGCTTGTCACTAGATCCCCCCCTAAGGGGTGGCTACACCTTC.

This chain links TRBV6-1 with TRBJ1-5; no clear D. V was cut by 7 bases and J by 6 bases, with 13 bases left in between. The CDR3 extends over 13 amino acids. Germline CDR1 reads MNHNS; CDR2 reads SASEGT. The CDR3 DNA is TGTGCCAGCACCATCGAGGAGGGTCAGCCCCAGCATTTT. Protein: CASTIEEGQPQHF.

In its sample, this clonotype was seen once. The chain couples TRBV19 to TRBJ2-1, with 7 bases fitting TRBD2. Germline trimming cut 7 bases from V and 0 bases from J; bases unmatched to any gene: 21. Germline CDR1 and CDR2: LNHDA and SQIVND (reference sequence). The CDR3 length is 20 residues. Here the CDR3 DNA reads TGTGCCAGTACCCCCGGTGGAGCGGGGACCACCCTAGGCTCCTACAATGAGCAGTTCTTC. This codes for CASTPGGAGTTLGSYNEQFF.

The gene calls are TRBV20-1 and TRBJ2-5; a weak D match, TRBD1 (5 bases). There are 15 residues in the CDR3. Germline CDR1 and CDR2: DFQATT and SNEGSKA (reference sequence). V lost 1 base and J lost 0, with 12 bases in between. The CDR3 DNA reads as TGCAGTGCTAGAGTGGGCAGGGTGTACCAAGAGACCCAGTACTTC. This gives the protein CSARVGRVYQETQYF.

This clonotype was found once. This rearrangement joins TRBV6-5 to TRBJ2-2, with D perhaps matching TRBD2 (6 bases). CDR3 size: 16 residues. The V end lost 0 bases, the J end lost 3 bases, and 11 bases lay between the germline ends. In germline, CDR1 is MNHEY, CDR2 SVGAGI. CDR3 region: CASSYSMGGYTGELFF. In DNA, the CDR3 is TGTGCCAGCAGTTACTCGATGGGGGGTTACACCGGGGAGCTGTTTTTT.

The chain joins TRBV28 to TRBJ2-5, with 7 bases aligning to TRBD2. Germline V gene sequence: CDR1 MDHEN, CDR2 SYDVKM. The junction had 7 bases not matched to a gene; V was cut back by 5 bases and J by 1 base. The CDR3 sequence is 15 residues long. CDR3 region: CASSQPAGPQETQYF. CDR3 sequence (DNA): TGTGCCAGCAGTCAACCAGCGGGGCCCCAAGAGACCCAGTACTTC.

This chain connects TRBV12-3 or TRBV12-4 to TRBJ2-7, with TRBD2 identical over 12 bases. V shed 6 bases, J shed 5 bases, and the junction held 8 bases outside the gene matches. The CDR3 is made up of 15 amino acids. CDR3 in DNA: TGTGCCAGCAGCCACCGGACTAGCGGGAAGAACGAGCAGTACTTC. Translating it yields CASSHRTSGKNEQYF.

The chain recombines TRBV12-3 or TRBV12-4 with TRBJ2-7, with D perhaps TRBD1 (6 bases). The CDR3 totals 14 residues. Trimming left V 4 bases short and J 0 bases short, with 10 bases between. This CDR3 reads CASSSGVSSYEQYF. The CDR3 DNA reads TGTGCCAGCAGTTCAGGGGTTAGCTCCTACGAGCAGTACTTC.

This clonotype was found a few times. This rearrangement joins TRBV19 to TRBJ1-5, with D possibly TRBD1 on 6 matching bases. CDR1 is LNHDA, CDR2 SQIVND, per germline (reference sequence). The CDR3 covers 16 residues. Trimming shortened V by 4 bases and J by 2 bases, and 15 bases separated the two germline ends. The CDR3 is CASSRGTGSGNQPQHF. DNA for the CDR3: TGTGCCAGTAGTAGGGGAACAGGGAGCGGCAATCAGCCCCAGCATTTT.

V and J are TRBV15 and TRBJ1-2; D uncertain. This CDR3 spans 14 amino acids. The V end was cut by 0 bases, the J end by 5 bases, with 10 bases between. Germline-derived CDR1 and CDR2 are LNHNV and YYDKDF (reference sequence). As DNA, the CDR3 is TGTGCCACCAGCAGAGATCTGACCGAGTATGGCTACACCTTC. Translation: CATSRDLTEYGYTF.

This clonotype was observed a handful of times. The chain recombines TRBV28 with TRBJ1-5; 10 nucleotides agree with TRBD1. The V gene end was trimmed by 5 bases and the J gene end by 0 bases; junction bases not matched to a gene: 7. This CDR3 comprises 17 residues. CDR1 and CDR2 from the germline V gene are MDHEN and SYDVKM. The CDR3 loop is CASSPHGTGVSNQPQHF. The CDR3 coding sequence is TGTGCCAGCAGTCCCCACGGGACAGGGGTTAGCAATCAGCCCCAGCATTTT.

The chain carries TRBV28 and TRBJ2-1, with 9 bases lining up with TRBD2. The J call is in doubt because the DNA end fits TRBJ2-7 better. Germline-derived CDR1 and CDR2 are MDHEN and SYDVKM. The CDR3 runs to 15 residues. The CDR3 reads CASIASAGGPGEQYF. The CDR3 DNA follows: TGTGCCAGCATTGCGTCCGCGGGAGGGCCGGGAGAGCAGTACTTC.

This clonotype came up a few times. This chain's CDR3 is CASSQTGTGTEAFF. The CDR3 region has the DNA TGTGCCAGCAGCCAGACAGGGACGGGCACTGAAGCTTTCTTT. The chain has TRBV2 and TRBJ1-1, with TRBD1 matching over 7 bases. The V gene's germline CDR1 is SNHLY and CDR2 FYNNEI. This CDR3 comprises 14 residues. V trimming: 6 bases; J trimming: 4 bases; junction bases outside the gene matches: 8. Looking up the rest from reference TRBV2 and TRBJ1-1 gives the full variable domain: EPEVTQTPSHQVTQMGQEVILRCVPISNHLYFYWYRQILGQKVEFLVSFYNNEISEKSEIFDDQFSVERPDGSNFTLKIRSTKLEDSAMYFCASSQTGTGTEAFFGQGTRLTVV.

This clonotype was seen a few times. The chain recombines TRBV11-3 with TRBJ1-1; D is unresolved. The germline V gene encodes CDR1 SGHNT and CDR2 YENEEA. V lost 5 bases to trimming and J lost 1 base, with 8 bases between them. This CDR3 is 13 amino acids long. CDR3 sequence reads: CASSVEENTEAFF. CDR3 nucleotide sequence: TGTGCCAGCAGCGTCGAGGAGAACACTGAAGCTTTCTTT.

The chain recombines TRBV6-1 with TRBJ2-5, with 7 bases aligning to TRBD1. J gave up 4 bases and V 8 bases, and 7 bases lay outside the gene matches. Germline CDR1 is MNHNS and CDR2 is SASEGT. The CDR3 length is 13 residues. CDR3: CASGQGVGETQYF. CDR3 sequence (DNA): TGTGCCAGCGGGCAGGGGGTGGGAGAGACCCAGTACTTC.

This chain uses TRBV11-3 with TRBJ2-5; the match to TRBD1 covers 8 bases. Germline V lookup: CDR1 SGHNT, CDR2 YENEEA. V shed 5 bases, J shed 5 bases, and the junction held 4 bases outside the gene matches. CDR3 size: 13 residues. DNA for the CDR3: TGTGCCAGCAGCCAGGGACAGGCGGAGACCCAGTACTTC. Residues: CASSQGQAETQYF.

This clonotype was seen a handful of times. The V call is TRBV7-2, the J call TRBJ2-2; D gene unclear. Germline CDR1 reads SGHTA; CDR2 reads FQGNSA. V was trimmed by 1 base and J by 1 base, leaving 7 bases between them. The CDR3 is 15 amino acids. CDR3 nucleotide sequence: TGTGCCAGCAGCTTAGTGTCCGGGAACACCGGGGAGCTGTTTTTT. It codes for CASSLVSGNTGELFF.

The CDR3 nucleotides are TGTGCCAGCAGCGGAATAGGGACAGGAGGCGGTCAGCCCCAGCATTTT. This gives the protein CASSGIGTGGGQPQHF. The rearrangement links TRBV6-1 to TRBJ1-5, with 8 bases identical to TRBD1. This CDR3 comprises 16 residues. Germline V gives CDR1 MNHNS, CDR2 SASEGT. J lost 6 bases, V lost 6 bases, and 13 bases had no gene match.